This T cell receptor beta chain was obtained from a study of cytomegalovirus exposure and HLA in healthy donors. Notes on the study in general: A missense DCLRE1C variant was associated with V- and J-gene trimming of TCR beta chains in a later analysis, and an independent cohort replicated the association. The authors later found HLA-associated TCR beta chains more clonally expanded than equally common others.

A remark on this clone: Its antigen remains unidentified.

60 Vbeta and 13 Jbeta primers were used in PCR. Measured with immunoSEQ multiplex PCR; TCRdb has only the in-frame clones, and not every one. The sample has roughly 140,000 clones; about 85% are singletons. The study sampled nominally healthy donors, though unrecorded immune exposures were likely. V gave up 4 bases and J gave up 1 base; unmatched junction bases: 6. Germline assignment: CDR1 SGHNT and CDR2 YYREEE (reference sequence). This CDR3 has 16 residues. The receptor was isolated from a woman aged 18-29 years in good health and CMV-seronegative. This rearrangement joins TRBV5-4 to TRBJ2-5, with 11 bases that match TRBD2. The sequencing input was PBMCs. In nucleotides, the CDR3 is TGTGCCAGCAGCGCTACACTAGCGGGAGCCCAAGAGACCCAGTACTTC. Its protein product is CASSATLAGAQETQYF. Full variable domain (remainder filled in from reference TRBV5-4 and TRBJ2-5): ETGVTQSPTHLIKTRGQQVTLRCSSQSGHNTVSWYQQALGQGPQFIFQYYREEENGRGNFPPRFSGLQFPNYSSELNVNALELDDSALYLCASSATLAGAQETQYFGPGTRLLVL.